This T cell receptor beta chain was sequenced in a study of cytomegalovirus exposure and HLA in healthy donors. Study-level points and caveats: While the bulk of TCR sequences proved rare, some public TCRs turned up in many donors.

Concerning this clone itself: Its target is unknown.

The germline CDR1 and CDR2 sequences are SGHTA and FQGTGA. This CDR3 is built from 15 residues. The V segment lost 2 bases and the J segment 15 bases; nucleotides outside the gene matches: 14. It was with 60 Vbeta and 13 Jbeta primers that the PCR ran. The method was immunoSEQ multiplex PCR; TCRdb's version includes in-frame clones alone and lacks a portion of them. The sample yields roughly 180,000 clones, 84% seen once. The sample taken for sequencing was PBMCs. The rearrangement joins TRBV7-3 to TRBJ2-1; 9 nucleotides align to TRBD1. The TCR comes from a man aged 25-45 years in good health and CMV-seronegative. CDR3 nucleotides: TGTGCCAGCAGCTTATCGACAGGGGGATCGGGAGGTCCGTTCTTC. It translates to CASSLSTGGSGGPFF.